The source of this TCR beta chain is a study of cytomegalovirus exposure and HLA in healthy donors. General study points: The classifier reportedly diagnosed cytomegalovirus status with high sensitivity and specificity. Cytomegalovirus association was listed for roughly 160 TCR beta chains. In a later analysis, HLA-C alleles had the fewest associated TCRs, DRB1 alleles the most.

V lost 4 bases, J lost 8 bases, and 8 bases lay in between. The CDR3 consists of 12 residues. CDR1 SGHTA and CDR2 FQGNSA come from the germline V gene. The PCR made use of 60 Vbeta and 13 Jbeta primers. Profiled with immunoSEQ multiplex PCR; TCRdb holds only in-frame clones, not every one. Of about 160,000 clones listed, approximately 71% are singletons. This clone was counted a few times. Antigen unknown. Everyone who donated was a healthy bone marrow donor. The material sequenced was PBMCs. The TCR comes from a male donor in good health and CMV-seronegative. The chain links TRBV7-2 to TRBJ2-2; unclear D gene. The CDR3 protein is CASSSPVGELFF. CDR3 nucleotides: TGTGCCAGCAGCTCCCCAGTAGGGGAGCTGTTTTTT.